This entry lists 31 T cell receptor beta chains sequenced from one sample in a study of blood T cells in healthy people across ages. Primers used in a second PCR of about 6 to 11 cycles were a sample-barcoded 5' primer and a J-beta primer mix. Via MiXCR, TCRdb re-called the 5' RACE reads, giving one row per CDR3 protein. Of more than 700,000 distinct CDR3 sequences in the sample, 53% are singletons; the top ten hold approximately 40%. The sample consisted of blood. These receptors all stem from a man aged 80 or over in good health.

The CDR3 loop is CACNLNTGAGYTF. Here the CDR3 DNA reads TGTGCCTGTAACCTGAATACAGGGGCTGGCTACACCTTC. V gene TRBV30 combines with J gene TRBJ1-2; 7 positions match TRBD1. The V gene's germline CDR1 is GTSNPN and CDR2 SVGIG (reference sequence). The CDR3 consists of 13 residues. V shed 6 bases and J 7 bases; nucleotides not matched to a gene: 11.

CDR3 residues: CASGASGNQPQHF. CDR3 DNA sequence: TGTGCTAGTGGGGCCAGTGGCAATCAGCCCCAGCATTTT. The J gene is TRBJ1-5, the V gene TRBV12-5; D ambiguous. This CDR3 region has 13 residues. Per germline, CDR1 LGHNT and CDR2 FRNRAP. V shed 6 bases and J shed 2 bases, with 8 bases lying between them. Using reference TRBV12-5 and TRBJ1-5 for the parts outside the CDR3, the full variable domain is DARVTQTPRHKVTEMGQEVTMRCQPILGHNTVFWYRQTMMQGLELLAYFRNRAPLDDSGMPKDRFSAEMPDATLATLKIQPSEPRDSAVYFCASGASGNQPQHFGDGTRLSIL.

In its sample, this clonotype was seen a few times. The V call is TRBV30, the J call TRBJ2-5, with D tentatively TRBD2 (6 bases). Germline V gives CDR1 GTSNPN, CDR2 SVGIG (reference sequence). The CDR3 extends over 12 amino acids. The V gene lost 6 bases and the J gene lost 1 base, with 9 bases spanning the gap. The CDR3 nucleotides are TGTGCCTGTAATAGCGGCCAAGAGACCCAGTACTTC. Translating it yields CACNSGQETQYF.

Comment on this clonotype: Germline is not matched at one junction end, which may reflect a read error. This sequence joins TRBV12-3 or TRBV12-4 and TRBJ1-4; no reliable D call. This CDR3 comprises 15 residues. CDR3 protein: CASSLDPLTDEKLFF. For the CDR3, the DNA is TGTGCCAGCAGCTTAGACCCCCTAACAGATGAAAAACTGTTTTTT.

The V gene is TRBV25-1, the J gene TRBJ2-5; the D gene is possibly TRBD2 (6 bases). CDR1 MGHDK and CDR2 SYGVNS come from the germline V gene. The CDR3 runs 14 residues. V lost 4 bases to trimming and J lost 1 base, with 10 bases between them. The chain's CDR3 is CASSGTSSQETQYF. CDR3 nucleotides: TGTGCCAGCAGTGGTACTAGCTCCCAAGAGACCCAGTACTTC.

The chain is built from TRBV27 and TRBJ2-1, with 8 nucleotides matching TRBD2. CDR1 and CDR2 from the germline V gene are MNHEY and SMNVEV (reference sequence). This CDR3 region has 15 residues. The J segment lost 4 bases and the V segment lost 5 bases, leaving 7 bases of the junction unmatched. In DNA form, the CDR3 reads TGTGCCAGCAGTAAAAGCGGGAGCGCGTACAATGAGCAGTTCTTC. Residues: CASSKSGSAYNEQFF.

CDR3 residues: CAISFPETSDYNEQFF. CDR3 nucleotides: TGTGCCATCAGTTTCCCCGAGACTAGCGACTACAATGAGCAGTTCTTC. The chain links TRBV10-3 to TRBJ2-1; 8 bases map to TRBD2. There are 16 residues in the CDR3. V dropped 5 bases and J dropped 3; count of bases not matched to a gene: 9. The germline V gene has CDR1 ENHRY and CDR2 SYGVKD.

The chain carries TRBV5-1 and TRBJ1-1; 9 bases are a match to TRBD1. This CDR3 spans 16 amino acids. Germline trimming cut 4 bases from V and 1 base from J; bases unmatched to any gene: 8. Germline V gene lookup returns CDR1 SGHRS and CDR2 YFSETQ. CDR3 sequence (DNA): TGCGCCAGCAGCCCAGGGACAGGGTTATCGAACACTGAAGCTTTCTTT. Protein product: CASSPGTGLSNTEAFF.

The rearrangement links TRBV15 to TRBJ2-7; TRBD1 might be the D (5 bases). This CDR3 is built from 15 residues. V shed 2 bases and J shed 1 base, with 12 bases lying between them. Per the germline V gene, CDR1 is LNHNV and CDR2 is YYDKDF (reference sequence). The CDR3 coding sequence is TGTGCCACCAGCAGACTTCAGGGTTCATCCTACGAGCAGTACTTC. Amino acids: CATSRLQGSSYEQYF.

J is TRBJ2-1 and V is TRBV7-2; TRBD1 or TRBD2 may be the D gene (7 bases each). The J call may be incorrect, as the DNA end agrees better with TRBJ2-7. CDR1 and CDR2 (germline): SGHTA, FQGNSA. The CDR3 sequence is 14 residues long. CDR3 DNA: TGTGCCAGCAGCTTGGGAGGGGGCCAGGTCGAGCAGTACTTC. It encodes CASSLGGGQVEQYF.

The chain links TRBV7-2 to TRBJ1-4; 8 bases are shared with TRBD1. The CDR3 extends over 15 amino acids. V trimming: 4 bases; J trimming: 7 bases; junction bases outside the gene matches: 8. CDR1 and CDR2 from the germline V gene are SGHTA and FQGNSA. Here the CDR3 reads CASSSNRGGGEKLFF. The CDR3 DNA reads as TGTGCCAGCAGCTCAAACAGGGGGGGCGGTGAAAAACTGTTTTTT.

This clonotype was detected a few times. This chain joins TRBV2 and TRBJ2-5; 10 nucleotides align to TRBD1. The DNA matches TRBJ2-7 better at its end, which makes the J call doubtful. The CDR3 has 15 residues. Per the germline V gene, CDR1 is SNHLY and CDR2 is FYNNEI. The CDR3 sequence is CASSEEGTGASEQYF. CDR3 nucleotides: TGTGCCAGCAGTGAGGAGGGGACAGGGGCATCCGAGCAGTACTTC.

The gene calls are TRBV29-1 and TRBJ2-4; no clear D gene. Between the trimmed V and J ends, which lost 3 bases and 8 bases, there was a span of 5 bases. The CDR3 totals 10 residues. The germline V gene has CDR1 SQVTM and CDR2 ANQGSEA. CDR3 nucleotide sequence: TGCAGCGTTGATTGGGACATTCAGTACTTC. Its protein is CSVDWDIQYF.

This clonotype was found a few times. A much more abundant neighbour one base away suggests this may be a read error. This chain links TRBV6-2 or TRBV6-3 with TRBJ2-3, with 7 bases that match TRBD2. Losses at the gene ends were 0 bases for V and 5 bases for J; bases not matched to a gene: 14. Germline V gives CDR1 MNHEY, CDR2 SVGEGT. The CDR3 is 18 amino acids. The CDR3, as DNA: TGTGCCAGCAGTTACTCGCCTAGCGGACGCCGAGACGGAGATACGCAGTATTTT. This translates into CASSYSPSGRRDGDTQYF.

The rearrangement joins TRBV28 to TRBJ2-5; 14 bases are a match to TRBD2. There are 14 residues in the CDR3. The V segment lost 8 bases and the J segment 6 bases; nucleotides outside the gene matches: 5. Germline V gives CDR1 MDHEN, CDR2 SYDVKM. The CDR3 spells CASSGLAGVKTQYF. In DNA, the CDR3 is TGTGCCAGCTCGGGACTAGCGGGAGTCAAGACCCAGTACTTC.

The chain is built from TRBV14 and TRBJ2-7; D ambiguous. The DNA end is more similar to TRBJ2-5, so the J call may be wrong. CDR1 is SGHDN, CDR2 FVKESK, per germline. The CDR3 loop spans 13 amino acids. In nucleotides, the CDR3 is TGTGCCAGCAGCCAAGATCGACAATCGACCCAGTACTTC. Protein product: CASSQDRQSTQYF.

This chain joins TRBV27 and TRBJ2-7, with D perhaps matching TRBD2 (6 bases). Trimming removed 5 bases from V and 7 bases from J, with 18 bases in between. Germline V gene sequence: CDR1 MNHEY, CDR2 SMNVEV (reference sequence). The length of the CDR3 is 14 residues. The CDR3 nucleotides are TGTGCCAGCAGTGGGGCAGCCTCTGCGGGGGAGCAGTACTTC. Its protein is CASSGAASAGEQYF.

The V call is TRBV10-3, the J call TRBJ2-7, with TRBD2 matching 8 bases. This CDR3 has 14 residues. CDR1 and CDR2 from the germline V gene are ENHRY and SYGVKD. V lost 5 bases, J lost 6 bases, and 9 bases stayed unmatched. The CDR3 nucleotides are TGTGCCATCAGTCCCGGGACTAGTCCCGCCGAGCAGTACTTC. Protein sequence: CAISPGTSPAEQYF.

The rearrangement uses TRBV3-1 and TRBJ1-1; D not resolved. With 2 bases removed from V and 6 bases from J, the gap between germline ends came to 13 bases. CDR1 and CDR2 from the germline V gene are LGHDT and YNNKEL (reference sequence). CDR3 length equals 14 residues. For the CDR3, the DNA is TGTGCCAGCAGCCAATTGCCAGTGCGGGCTGAAGCTTTCTTT. Encoded protein: CASSQLPVRAEAFF.

The V call is TRBV18, the J call TRBJ2-7, with D unresolved. V lost 6 bases and J 0 bases, leaving 12 bases between the germline ends. CDR1 and CDR2 from the germline V gene are KGHSH and LQKENI. The CDR3 has 14 amino acids. The CDR3 loop reads CASSPIQFSYEQYF. The CDR3 nucleotides read TGTGCCAGCTCCCCGATTCAGTTCTCCTACGAGCAGTACTTC.

The chain is built from TRBV20-1 and TRBJ2-5; tentative D call: TRBD1 (5 bases). The CDR3 totals 11 residues. Germline CDR1 and CDR2: DFQATT and SNEGSKA (reference sequence). CDR3 loop: CSFSQGETQYF. Written as DNA, the CDR3 is TGCAGCTTTTCTCAGGGAGAGACCCAGTACTTC.

This sequence joins TRBV2 and TRBJ2-4, with a weak D call TRBD1 (5 bases). The CDR3 length is 18 residues. Germline V CDR1 and CDR2: SNHLY, FYNNEI. Trimming removed 0 bases at V and 0 bases at J, with 15 bases between. The CDR3 loop reads CASSEAPSGRKAKNIQYF. The CDR3, as DNA: TGTGCCAGCAGTGAAGCCCCGTCAGGGCGGAAAGCCAAAAACATTCAGTACTTC.

The chain combines TRBV5-1 with TRBJ1-2, with D tentatively TRBD1 (5 bases). Trimming removed 4 bases from V and 8 bases from J, with 18 bases in between. This CDR3 is built from 14 residues. The germline CDR1 and CDR2 sequences are SGHRS and YFSETQ. CDR3 coding DNA: TGCGCCAGCAGCACTGGCGGCCAGGGCTACGGCTACACCTTC. It yields the protein CASSTGGQGYGYTF.

This clonotype was observed a handful of times. The V and J genes are TRBV2 and TRBJ2-5; D uncertain. The length of the CDR3 is 12 residues. Trimming left V 2 bases short and J 12 bases short, with 13 bases between. From germline, CDR1 is SNHLY and CDR2 FYNNEI. The CDR3 sequence is CASSEFVLLKYF. The CDR3 DNA follows: TGTGCCAGCAGTGAATTTGTCCTCCTGAAGTACTTC.

The genes are TRBV27 and TRBJ2-5; D is perhaps TRBD1 or TRBD2 (5 bases each). With 5 bases removed from V and 5 bases from J, the gap between germline ends came to 15 bases. The CDR3 is 14 residues long. In germline, CDR1 is MNHEY, CDR2 SMNVEV (reference sequence). As DNA, the CDR3 is TGTGCCAGCAGTGCCCACTGGGGCGGGGAGACCCAGTACTTC. Translating gives CASSAHWGGETQYF.

The rearrangement uses TRBV10-3 and TRBJ2-1; 11 nucleotides align to TRBD1. Germline CDR1 ENHRY, CDR2 SYGVKD. The J segment lost 5 bases and the V segment lost 10 bases, leaving 10 bases of the junction unmatched. The CDR3 is made up of 15 amino acids. The CDR3 nucleotides are TGTGCCACCGGTGGGTGGGACAGGGGGGACAATGAGCAGTTCTTC. Its translation: CATGGWDRGDNEQFF.

The V and J genes are TRBV21-1 and TRBJ1-2; the table's D gene call, TRBD1, was not cross checked with the DNA. TRBV21-1 counts as a pseudogene. CDR3 length: 18 amino acids. In DNA form, the CDR3 reads TGTGCCAGCAGCAATAGGACCGCAGGGGGCGGATGGTGCTATGGCTACACCTTC. This codes for CASSNRTAGGGWCYGYTF.

This clonotype turned up a few times. The gene calls are TRBV7-3 and TRBJ2-1, with D tentatively TRBD2 (6 bases). Germline loops: CDR1 SGHTA, CDR2 FQGTGA. V was clipped by 5 bases and J by 2 bases, with 16 bases between them. The CDR3 totals 16 residues. CDR3 region: CASSPSSVLTYNEQFF. The DNA of the CDR3 is TGTGCCAGCAGCCCCTCTAGCGTATTAACCTACAATGAGCAGTTCTTC.

The chain carries TRBV20-1 and TRBJ2-7; TRBD2 aligns across 11 bases. Trimming removed 2 bases from V and 3 bases from J; junction bases left unmatched: 6. This CDR3 region has 15 residues. The germline V gene has CDR1 DFQATT and CDR2 SNEGSKA (reference sequence). CDR3 amino acids: CSARPLAGGLYEQYF. DNA for the CDR3: TGCAGTGCTAGACCGCTAGCGGGAGGTCTCTACGAGCAGTACTTC.

With respect to this clonotype: It is unclear where the CDR3 begins or ends on the DNA, so no DNA is shown, and the CDR3 is as TCRdb lists it. This chain connects TRBV11-1 to TRBJ2-2; the D call in the table, TRBD2, was not verified against the DNA. The germline V gene has CDR1 SGHAT and CDR2 FQDESV (reference sequence). The CDR3 extends over 21 residues, inclusive of both ends. The CDR3 loop reads CASSLKKAGVGNEQFFGELFF.

The gene calls are TRBV7-8 and TRBJ2-3; 12 bases are shared with TRBD2. This CDR3 has 17 residues. CDR1 and CDR2 from the germline V gene are SGHVS and FQNEAQ. The trim removed 5 bases at V and 2 bases at J, leaving 8 bases unmatched. The CDR3 sequence is CASSQRTSGINTDTQYF. The CDR3 DNA sequence: TGTGCCAGCAGCCAAAGGACTAGCGGGATCAACACAGATACGCAGTATTTT.